This T cell receptor beta chain derives from a study of monozygotic twins with inflammatory bowel disease. This CDR3 is built from 14 residues. CDR1 and CDR2 from the germline V gene are SGHTA and FQGNSA. General study findings and limits: Immunosuppressive treatments were not uniform, and this may have added variability to patient repertoires.

Concerning this clonotype: Antigen unknown.

The authors made each sample's cDNA in eight separate reactions. TCRdb reworked the 5' RACE reads into one entry per CDR3 protein, no DNA. The sample's table shows approximately 400,000 distinct CDR3 sequences. The sequencing input was blood. This TCR derives from a human donor with ulcerative colitis or Crohn's disease, or a healthy co-twin of an affected twin (not recorded which). The chain joins TRBV7-2 to TRBJ1-2; TCRdb calls TRBD1, which cannot be checked without DNA. This CDR3 reads CASSSSGQGWGYTF. The full variable domain, rest sourced from reference TRBV7-2 and TRBJ1-2, is GAGVSQSPSNKVTEKGKDVELRCDPISGHTALYWYRQSLGQGLEFLIYFQGNSAPDKSGLPSDRFSAERTGGSVSTLTIQRTQQEDSAVYLCASSSSGQGWGYTFGSGTRLTVV.